The rows below give T cell receptor beta chains drawn from one sample of a study of blood T cell repertoires in COVID-19. Here immunoSEQ multiplex PCR was the method, and the copy in TCRdb shows in-frame clones only, minus some. The sample has tens of thousands of clones, roughly 90% seen once. What was sequenced was peripheral blood. Receptors were obtained from a man in his forties with COVID-19, enrolled during active disease. Both conserved end residues are part of each CDR3. The order of the fields is CDR3 DNA, CDR3 protein, clone size, J gene, D gene, V gene. D genes are given only for firm matches. Clone size, where shown, is once, few, many, or a class for clones that have expanded.

DNA: TGCGCCAGCAGCGGGGGGACAGGTAAAAACACTGAAGCTTTCTTT
CDR3: CASSGGTGKNTEAFF
size: .
J: TRBJ1-1
D: TRBD1
V: TRBV5-1

DNA: TGCGCCAGCAGCCACCGACAGGGGGGGACAGATACGCAGTATTTT
CDR3: CASSHRQGGTDTQYF
size: .
J: TRBJ2-3
D: TRBD1
V: TRBV4-1

DNA: TGTGCCAGCAGCTTAGAACAACAGGGCGGCGGCTACACCTTC
CDR3: CASSLEQQGGGYTF
size: .
J: TRBJ1-2
D: .
V: TRBV11-2

DNA: TGTGCCAGCAGGAGAGGCGGGACAGGCTCCTACGAGCAGTACTTC
CDR3: CASRRGGTGSYEQYF
size: .
J: TRBJ2-7
D: TRBD1
V: TRBV5-5

DNA: TGTGCCAGTAGTATAGACCAGGGGGCTGGCAATGAGCAGTTCTTC
CDR3: CASSIDQGAGNEQFF
size: .
J: TRBJ2-1
D: TRBD1
V: TRBV19

DNA: TGTGCCAGCAGCTTAAGCGGGGGGGAGACCCCGCGAAAAGGGTATGGCTACACCTTC
CDR3: CASSLSGGETPRKGYGYTF
size: .
J: TRBJ1-2
D: .
V: TRBV7-9

DNA: TGTGCCAGCAGTAGACAGGGTTACGAGCAGTACTTC
CDR3: CASSRQGYEQYF
size: .
J: TRBJ2-7
D: TRBD1
V: TRBV28

DNA: TGCGCCAGCAGAGGGGACACGGGACTAGCGGTGAACACCGGGGAGCTGTTTTTT
CDR3: CASRGDTGLAVNTGELFF
size: once
J: TRBJ2-2
D: TRBD2
V: TRBV5-1

DNA: TGTGCCAGCATCGGGGGGTACTATAAAGGCTCCTACGAGCAGTACTTC
CDR3: CASIGGYYKGSYEQYF
size: .
J: TRBJ2-7
D: TRBD2
V: TRBV28

DNA: TGTGCCAGCAGCTTGGGACAGGGGGTAAACACCGGGGAGCTGTTTTTT
CDR3: CASSLGQGVNTGELFF
size: .
J: TRBJ2-2
D: TRBD1
V: TRBV7-9

DNA: TGTGCCAGCAGCTCCCTCTTTTGGGGCCCAGCCAAAAACATTCAGTACTTC
CDR3: CASSSLFWGPAKNIQYF
size: .
J: TRBJ2-4
D: .
V: TRBV11-2

DNA: TGTGCCAGCAGTGAAGGGGGACAGGGGTATCAGCCCCAGCATTTT
CDR3: CASSEGGQGYQPQHF
size: .
J: TRBJ1-5
D: TRBD1
V: TRBV6-1

DNA: TGTGCCACCAGTGACCAGGGTAGTGATCAGCCCCAGCATTTT
CDR3: CATSDQGSDQPQHF
size: .
J: TRBJ1-5
D: .
V: TRBV24-1

DNA: TGTGCCAGCAGCTTAATACAGGGGGTGGGCACCGGGGAGCTGTTTTTT
CDR3: CASSLIQGVGTGELFF
size: .
J: TRBJ2-2
D: TRBD1
V: TRBV5-4

DNA: TGTGCCTGGCACAGGGAAACTGAAGCTTTCTTT
CDR3: CAWHRETEAFF
size: once
J: TRBJ1-1
D: .
V: TRBV30

DNA: TGCAGCGTTGACCCGAGCGGCTCCTACAATGAGCAGTTCTTC
CDR3: CSVDPSGSYNEQFF
size: .
J: TRBJ2-1
D: .
V: TRBV29-1

DNA: TGTGCCAGCAGCTTGGATCCTAGCGGGGGAGTATTTTTT
CDR3: CASSLDPSGGVFF
size: .
J: TRBJ2-2
D: TRBD2
V: TRBV5-4

DNA: TGTGCCACCAGCAGAGATCGGGGGCAAGAGACCCAGTACTTC
CDR3: CATSRDRGQETQYF
size: .
J: TRBJ2-5
D: .
V: TRBV15

DNA: TGTGCCAGTAGTACGGAAGGGGACATCCTTAACTATGGCTACACCTTC
CDR3: CASSTEGDILNYGYTF
size: .
J: TRBJ1-2
D: .
V: TRBV19

DNA: TGTGCCAGCAGCCCGAACGGACATCCGAACACTGAAGCTTTCTTT
CDR3: CASSPNGHPNTEAFF
size: .
J: TRBJ1-1
D: .
V: TRBV7-3

DNA: TGCGCCAGCAGTGACCAGCGTGTTTTTGACACAGATACGCAGTATTTT
CDR3: CASSDQRVFDTDTQYF
size: .
J: TRBJ2-3
D: .
V: TRBV10-1

DNA: TGTGCTAGTGGTACTAGTCGACAGGATTGGACCGGGGAGCTGTTTTTT
CDR3: CASGTSRQDWTGELFF
size: .
J: TRBJ2-2
D: .
V: TRBV12-5

DNA: TGTGCCACCAGTGATTCGGGGGGAAATAACTATGGCTACACCTTC
CDR3: CATSDSGGNNYGYTF
size: .
J: TRBJ1-2
D: .
V: TRBV24-1

DNA: TGTGCCAGCAGCCAACTGACACGTTACGAGCAGTACTTC
CDR3: CASSQLTRYEQYF
size: .
J: TRBJ2-7
D: .
V: TRBV14

DNA: TGTGCCAGCAGTGAAAGGACTGGACAGGGCAAAAACATTCAGTACTTC
CDR3: CASSERTGQGKNIQYF
size: .
J: TRBJ2-4
D: TRBD1
V: TRBV2

DNA: TGTGCCAGCACCAGGACAGGGGCTGGGGCCAACGTCCTGACTTTC
CDR3: CASTRTGAGANVLTF
size: .
J: TRBJ2-6
D: TRBD1
V: TRBV7-9

DNA: TGTGCCAGCAGCTCCACCCCGCGGACTAGCGGGGACTACGAGCAGTACTTC
CDR3: CASSSTPRTSGDYEQYF
size: .
J: TRBJ2-7
D: TRBD2
V: TRBV7-8

DNA: TGTGCCACCGAGACAGGGACGGGGGAGCAGTACTTC
CDR3: CATETGTGEQYF
size: .
J: TRBJ2-7
D: TRBD1
V: TRBV10-3

DNA: TGTGCTAGTGGGGGATCCCCAGGGGTAACTAATGAAAAACTGTTTTTT
CDR3: CASGGSPGVTNEKLFF
size: .
J: TRBJ1-4
D: .
V: TRBV12-5

DNA: TGTGCCAGCAGCTTGGGACTAGGGATCACAGATACGCAGTATTTT
CDR3: CASSLGLGITDTQYF
size: once
J: TRBJ2-3
D: .
V: TRBV5-4

DNA: TGTGCCATCAGTGACACAGTTGGCGCAGAGACCCAGTACTTC
CDR3: CAISDTVGAETQYF
size: .
J: TRBJ2-5
D: .
V: TRBV10-3